One sample yielded the 7 T cell receptor beta chains listed below, sequenced in a study of technical replicates of blood from several donors. TCRdb's table, derived via immunoSEQ multiplex PCR, lists solely in-frame clones and lacks some. This repertoire shows about 80,000 clones, about 91% found once; its top ten account for about 0.39%. Sequencing was carried out using T cells isolated from PBMCs. The receptors stem from a human donor in good health.

This rearrangement joins TRBV7-2 to TRBJ1-2; the match to TRBD1 covers 8 bases. With 5 bases clipped from V and 0 bases from J, the junction kept 8 bases outside the gene matches. The germline CDR1 and CDR2 sequences are SGHTA and FQGNSA. The CDR3 length is 16 residues. CDR3: CASSPDRALTNYGYTF. CDR3 nucleotide sequence: TGTGCCAGCAGCCCGGACAGGGCTCTAACTAACTATGGCTACACCTTC.

The chain has TRBV6-1 and TRBJ2-1; TRBD2 is a possible D gene (6 bases). This CDR3 comprises 12 residues. The germline V gene has CDR1 MNHNS and CDR2 SASEGT. V was clipped by 10 bases and J by 2 bases, with 9 bases between them. CDR3 sequence: CATRLAYNEQFF. CDR3 bases: TGTGCCACCCGACTAGCCTACAATGAGCAGTTCTTC.

The chain has TRBV30 and TRBJ2-7; 10 positions agree with TRBD2. The germline gives CDR1 GTSNPN, CDR2 SVGIG (reference sequence). CDR3 size: 14 residues. J was trimmed by 4 bases and V by 0 bases; bases with no gene match: 3. The CDR3 sequence: CAWSVLSGRYEQYF. The CDR3 bases are TGTGCCTGGAGTGTACTTAGCGGGAGGTACGAGCAGTACTTC.

The chain is built from TRBV18 and TRBJ2-7; 7 bases fit TRBD2. The germline V gene encodes CDR1 KGHSH and CDR2 LQKENI. J gave up 3 bases and V 3 bases, and 2 bases lay outside the gene matches. The CDR3 contains 13 residues. This chain's CDR3 is CASSPREIYEQYF. The DNA of the CDR3 is TGTGCCAGCTCACCGCGGGAGATCTACGAGCAGTACTTC.

V gene TRBV6-5 combines with J gene TRBJ2-7, with D unresolved. The length of the CDR3 is 11 residues. Germline CDR1 and CDR2: MNHEY and SVGAGI. Trimming took 4 bases from V and 3 from J, leaving 4 bases between them. For the CDR3, the DNA is TGTGCCAGCAGTTCCCTCTACGAGCAGTACTTC. Amino acids: CASSSLYEQYF.

This chain links TRBV11-3 with TRBJ2-7; possible D gene TRBD1, 6 bases. This CDR3 has 16 residues. Per the germline V gene, CDR1 is SGHNT and CDR2 is YENEEA. Trimming took 0 bases from V and 4 from J, leaving 16 bases between them. The CDR3 region has the DNA TGTGCCAGCAGCTTAGAGGCGGGCAGTGGGACATACGAGCAGTACTTC. Its protein product is CASSLEAGSGTYEQYF.

The chain has TRBV18 and TRBJ1-2, with 7 bases lining up with TRBD1. CDR3 length: 13 amino acids. Germline CDR1 KGHSH, CDR2 LQKENI. V gave up 6 bases and J gave up 1 base; unmatched junction bases: 2. CDR3 loop: CASSRDSNYGYTF. DNA of the CDR3: TGTGCCAGCTCCCGGGACAGTAACTATGGCTACACCTTC.